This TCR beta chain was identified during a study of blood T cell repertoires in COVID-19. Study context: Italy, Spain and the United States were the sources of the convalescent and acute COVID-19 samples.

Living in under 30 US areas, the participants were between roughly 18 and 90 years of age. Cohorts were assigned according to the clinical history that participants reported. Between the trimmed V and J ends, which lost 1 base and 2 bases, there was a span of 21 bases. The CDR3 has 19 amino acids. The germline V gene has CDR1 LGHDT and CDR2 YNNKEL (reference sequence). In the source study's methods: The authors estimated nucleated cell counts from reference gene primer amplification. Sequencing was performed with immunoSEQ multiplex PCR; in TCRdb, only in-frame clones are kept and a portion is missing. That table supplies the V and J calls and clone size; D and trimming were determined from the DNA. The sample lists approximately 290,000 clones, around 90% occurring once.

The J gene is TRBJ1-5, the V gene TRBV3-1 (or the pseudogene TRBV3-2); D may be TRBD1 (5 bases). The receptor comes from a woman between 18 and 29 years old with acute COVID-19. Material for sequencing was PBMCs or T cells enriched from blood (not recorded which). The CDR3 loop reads CASSQGGPGGGIGNQPQHF. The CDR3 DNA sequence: TGTGCCAGCAGCCAAGGCGGCCCGGGGGGTGGGATTGGCAATCAGCCCCAGCATTTT.